The rows below give T cell receptor beta chains drawn from one sample of a study of blood T cell repertoires in COVID-19. Sequenced by immunoSEQ multiplex PCR; TCRdb stores in-frame clones only, minus some. The sample consists of roughly 110,000 clones, about four fifths of them appearing once. Sequencing was performed on peripheral blood. These receptors all come from a human donor in a cohort sampled during active COVID-19. The CDR3 runs from the conserved cysteine through the conserved F or W. Fields, in order: V gene, CDR3 protein.

>TRBV18
CASSPDKNTEAFF
>TRBV6-5
CASKGLAGSYEQYF
>TRBV6-6
CASTAGRDSNQPQHF
>TRBV20-1
CSARGAAIYF
>TRBV19
CASSTPTGELFF
>TRBV28
CASSPGDGGWSNQPQHF
>TRBV12-3/TRBV12-4
CASSSQGGEQFF
>TRBV18
CASSPGRGTRSGELFF
>TRBV28
CASSFTAGNTDTQYF
>TRBV7-3
CASSLGGFSEAFF
>TRBV5-5
CASSETGNTEAFF
>TRBV3-1/TRBV3-2
CASSQLYGTDSLGQYF
>TRBV6-5
CASSFAGYGYTF
>TRBV6-6
CASKLPPMPLSEAFF
>TRBV5-5
CASRPGLAEQETQYF
>TRBV11-2
CASSLAGLAGDGEQFF
>TRBV4-3
CASSQDGYTQYF
>TRBV15
CATSRGTGPWGYTF
>TRBV7-2
CASSNDRRYNEQFF
>TRBV5-1
CASMERGSEETQYF
>TRBV4-1
CASSQAGINQPQHF
>TRBV4-1
CASSQGRAAGRTYSTDTQYF
>TRBV7-8
CASSYRSASYEQYF
>TRBV5-1
CATCLGYGETQYF
>TRBV5-1
CASRKMGRSYGYTF
>TRBV6-5
CASSYGHLFWGELFF
>TRBV19
CASRTAGVEGYTF
>TRBV4-2
CASSQVDARDYEQYF
>TRBV20-1
CSASLVWPGYTF
>TRBV5-1
CASSPNGGPGETQYF
>TRBV7-9
CASSLGHSNEQYF
>TRBV7-2
CASSLEQGAIYEQYF
>TRBV28
CASRGTDTQYF
>TRBV18
CASSPTPDRDANEKLFF
>TRBV5-1
CASSSGGQGAEEQYF
>TRBV7-2
CASSDPVAGFHEQYF
>TRBV18
CASSLQGAYNTEAFF
>TRBV5-4
CASSLTGLGAMNTEAFF
>TRBV30
CAWSPTGGEFYQPQHF
>TRBV7-2
CASTYTGFEQYF
>TRBV21-1
CASSPKGGDGQETQYF
>TRBV5-1
CASSPSSGTMEPQHF
>TRBV4-3
CASSPTAGDTEAFF
>TRBV19
CASSIDPLPSTGNTEAFF
>TRBV7-9
CASSRDRLNTEAFF
>TRBV9
CASSVPSGSSTDTQYF